This T cell receptor beta chain emerged from a study of blood T cell repertoires in COVID-19. In the study overall: The study drew acute and convalescent COVID-19 samples from the United States, Italy and Spain.

The CDR3 loop spans 13 amino acids. V trimming: 3 bases; J trimming: 2 bases; junction bases outside the gene matches: 1. CDR1 and CDR2 from the germline V gene are SGHKS and YYEKEE (reference sequence). In the study's own analysis: Reference gene primer amplification yielded estimated nucleated cell counts. This table comes from immunoSEQ multiplex PCR, and its TCRdb copy is limited to in-frame clones, with some not included. V and J calls and clone size follow that table, whereas D and trimming were derived from the DNA. The data contain hundreds of thousands of clones, 70% to 90% of them seen just once; the ten biggest clones take up roughly 0.25%.

V is TRBV5-5 and J is TRBJ2-7; TRBD1 aligns across 8 bases. This TCR was recovered from a woman aged 18-29 years with acute or convalescent COVID-19. Source material: peripheral blood. For the CDR3, the DNA is TGTGCCAGCAGCTGGACAGGGACCTACGAGCAGTACTTC. It codes for CASSWTGTYEQYF.